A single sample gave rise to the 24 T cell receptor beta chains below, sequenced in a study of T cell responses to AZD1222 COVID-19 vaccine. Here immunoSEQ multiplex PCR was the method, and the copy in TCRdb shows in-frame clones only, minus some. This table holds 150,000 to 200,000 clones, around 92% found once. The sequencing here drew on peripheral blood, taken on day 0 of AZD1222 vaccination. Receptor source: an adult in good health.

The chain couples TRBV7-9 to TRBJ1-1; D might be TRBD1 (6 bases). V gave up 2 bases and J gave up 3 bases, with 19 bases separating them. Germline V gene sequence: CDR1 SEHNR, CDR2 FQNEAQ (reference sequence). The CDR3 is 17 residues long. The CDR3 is CASSLRTGRFRDTEAFF. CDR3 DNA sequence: TGTGCCAGCAGCTTAAGAACAGGGAGGTTTAGGGACACTGAAGCTTTCTTT.

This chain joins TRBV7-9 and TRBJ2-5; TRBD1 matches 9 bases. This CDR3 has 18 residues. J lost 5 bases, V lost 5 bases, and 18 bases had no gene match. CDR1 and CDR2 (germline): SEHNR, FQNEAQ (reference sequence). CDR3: CASSTGRRDRVFSETQYF. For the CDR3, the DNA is TGTGCCAGCAGCACGGGACGGCGGGACAGGGTCTTTTCGGAGACCCAGTACTTC.

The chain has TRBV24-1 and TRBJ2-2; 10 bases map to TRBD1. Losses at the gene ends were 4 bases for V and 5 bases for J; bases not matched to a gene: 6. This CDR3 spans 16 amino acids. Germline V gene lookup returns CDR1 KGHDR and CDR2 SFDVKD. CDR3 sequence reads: CATSEAPGQGTGELFF. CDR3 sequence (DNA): TGTGCCACCAGTGAAGCTCCGGGACAGGGGACCGGGGAGCTGTTTTTT.

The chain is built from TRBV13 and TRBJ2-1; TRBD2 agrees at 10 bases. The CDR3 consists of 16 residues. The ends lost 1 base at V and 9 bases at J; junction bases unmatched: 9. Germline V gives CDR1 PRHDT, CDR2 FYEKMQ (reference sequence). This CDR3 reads CASSLEPGTSAPEQFF. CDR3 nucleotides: TGTGCCAGCAGCTTAGAGCCGGGGACTAGCGCACCTGAGCAGTTCTTC. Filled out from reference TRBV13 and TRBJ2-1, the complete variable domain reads AAGVIQSPRHLIKEKRETATLKCYPIPRHDTVYWYQQGPGQDPQFLISFYEKMQSDKGSIPDRFSAQQFSDYHSELNMSSLELGDSALYFCASSLEPGTSAPEQFFGPGTRLTVL.

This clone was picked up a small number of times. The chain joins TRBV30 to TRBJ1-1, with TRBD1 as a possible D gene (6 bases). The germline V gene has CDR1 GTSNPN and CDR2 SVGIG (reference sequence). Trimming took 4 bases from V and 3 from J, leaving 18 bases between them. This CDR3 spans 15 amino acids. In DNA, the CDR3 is TGTGCCTGGACAAGGGGGTCGACGTGGGACACTGAAGCTTTCTTT. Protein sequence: CAWTRGSTWDTEAFF.

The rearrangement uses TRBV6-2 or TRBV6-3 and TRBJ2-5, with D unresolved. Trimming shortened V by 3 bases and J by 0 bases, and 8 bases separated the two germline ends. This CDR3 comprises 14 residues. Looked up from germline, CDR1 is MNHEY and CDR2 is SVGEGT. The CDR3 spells CASSYPDHQETQYF. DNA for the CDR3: TGTGCCAGCAGTTATCCGGACCACCAAGAGACCCAGTACTTC.

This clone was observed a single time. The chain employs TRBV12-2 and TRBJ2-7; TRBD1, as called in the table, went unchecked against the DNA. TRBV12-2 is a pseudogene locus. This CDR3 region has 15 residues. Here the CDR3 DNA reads TGTGCAAGTCGACTGGGGGACAGGGGTTCCCACGAGCAGTACTTC. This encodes CASRLGDRGSHEQYF.

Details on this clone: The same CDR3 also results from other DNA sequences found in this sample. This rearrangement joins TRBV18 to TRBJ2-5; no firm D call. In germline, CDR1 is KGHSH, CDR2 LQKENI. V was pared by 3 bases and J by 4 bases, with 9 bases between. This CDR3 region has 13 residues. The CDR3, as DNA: TGTGCCAGCTCACCGCCGGTGCTAGAGACCCAGTACTTC. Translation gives CASSPPVLETQYF.

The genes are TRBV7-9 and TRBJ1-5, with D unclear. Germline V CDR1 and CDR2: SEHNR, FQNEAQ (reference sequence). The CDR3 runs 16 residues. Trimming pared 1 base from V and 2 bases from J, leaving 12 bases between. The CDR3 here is CASSLGTALGNQPQHF. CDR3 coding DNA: TGTGCCAGCAGCTTAGGGACTGCTTTAGGCAATCAGCCCCAGCATTTT.

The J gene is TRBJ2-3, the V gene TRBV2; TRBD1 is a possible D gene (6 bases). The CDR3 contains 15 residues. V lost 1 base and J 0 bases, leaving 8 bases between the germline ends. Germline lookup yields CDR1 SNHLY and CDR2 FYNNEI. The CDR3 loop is CASSEEDSSTDTQYF. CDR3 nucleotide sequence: TGTGCCAGCAGTGAAGAGGACAGTAGCACAGATACGCAGTATTTT.

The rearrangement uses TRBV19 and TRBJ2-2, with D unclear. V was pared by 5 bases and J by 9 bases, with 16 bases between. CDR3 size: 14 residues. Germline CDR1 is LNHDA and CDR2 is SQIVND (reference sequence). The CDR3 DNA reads TGTGCCAGTAGTCGGGCAGGAACAGACCGGGAGCTGTTTTTT. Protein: CASSRAGTDRELFF.

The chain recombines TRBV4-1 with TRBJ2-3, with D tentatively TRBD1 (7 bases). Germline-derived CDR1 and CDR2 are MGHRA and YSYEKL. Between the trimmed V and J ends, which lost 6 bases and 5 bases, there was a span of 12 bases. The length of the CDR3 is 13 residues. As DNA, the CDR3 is TGCGCCAGCAGATCAGGGGGACTAGATACGCAGTATTTT. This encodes CASRSGGLDTQYF.

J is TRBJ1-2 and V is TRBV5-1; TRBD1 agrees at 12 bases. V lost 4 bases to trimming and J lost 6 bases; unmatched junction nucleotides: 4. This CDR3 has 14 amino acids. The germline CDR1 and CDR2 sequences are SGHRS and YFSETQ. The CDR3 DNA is TGCGCCAGCAGCCTTGGGACAGGGGGCGATGGCTACACCTTC. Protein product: CASSLGTGGDGYTF.

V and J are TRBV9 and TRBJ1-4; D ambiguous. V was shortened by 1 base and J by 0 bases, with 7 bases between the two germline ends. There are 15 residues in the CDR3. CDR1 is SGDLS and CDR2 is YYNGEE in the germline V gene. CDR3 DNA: TGTGCCAGCAGCGTATCACCCTCAACTAATGAAAAACTGTTTTTT. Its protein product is CASSVSPSTNEKLFF.

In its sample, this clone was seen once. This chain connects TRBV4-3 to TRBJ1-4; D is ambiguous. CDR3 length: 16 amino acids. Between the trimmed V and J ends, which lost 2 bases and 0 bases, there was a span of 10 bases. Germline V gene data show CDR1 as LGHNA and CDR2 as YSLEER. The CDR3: CASSQYGTATNEKLFF. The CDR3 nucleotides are TGCGCCAGCAGCCAATATGGTACTGCAACTAATGAAAAACTGTTTTTT.

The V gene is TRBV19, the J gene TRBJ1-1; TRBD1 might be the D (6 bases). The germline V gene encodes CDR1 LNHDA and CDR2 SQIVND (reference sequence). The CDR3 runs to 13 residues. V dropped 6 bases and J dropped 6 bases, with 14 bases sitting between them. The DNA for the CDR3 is TGTGCCAGTAGCTTCCAGGGGTTTGCTGAAGCTTTCTTT. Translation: CASSFQGFAEAFF.

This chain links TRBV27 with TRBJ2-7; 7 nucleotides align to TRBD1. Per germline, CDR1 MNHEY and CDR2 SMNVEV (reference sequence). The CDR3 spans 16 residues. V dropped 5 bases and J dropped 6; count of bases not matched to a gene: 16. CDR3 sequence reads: CASSLIGTVLSGEQYF. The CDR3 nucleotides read TGTGCCAGCAGTCTAATAGGGACAGTTCTTTCAGGCGAGCAGTACTTC.

CDR3 in DNA: TGCAGTGCAAGCGGAGGCTACGAGCAGTACTTC. Protein: CSASGGYEQYF. The V and J genes are TRBV20-1 and TRBJ2-7, with D possibly matching TRBD2 (5 bases). CDR3 length: 11 residues. Germline V gives CDR1 DFQATT, CDR2 SNEGSKA (reference sequence). V dropped 6 bases and J dropped 3 bases, with 9 bases sitting between them.

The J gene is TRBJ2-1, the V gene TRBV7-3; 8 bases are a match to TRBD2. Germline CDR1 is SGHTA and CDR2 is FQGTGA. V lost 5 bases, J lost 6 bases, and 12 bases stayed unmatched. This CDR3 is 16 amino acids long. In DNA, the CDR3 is TGTGCCAGCAGCAGTAATCGGGGGGGCTCGCTCAATGAGCAGTTCTTC. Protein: CASSSNRGGSLNEQFF. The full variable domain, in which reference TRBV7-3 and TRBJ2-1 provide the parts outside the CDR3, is GAGVSQTPSNKVTEKGKYVELRCDPISGHTALYWYRQSLGQGPEFLIYFQGTGAADDSGLPNDRFFAVRPEGSVSTLKIQRTERGDSAVYLCASSSNRGGSLNEQFFGPGTRLTVL.

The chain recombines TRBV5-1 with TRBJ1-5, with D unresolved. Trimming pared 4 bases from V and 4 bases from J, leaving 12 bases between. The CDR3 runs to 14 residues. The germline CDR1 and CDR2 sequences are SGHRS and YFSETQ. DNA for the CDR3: TGCGCCAGCAGCCTCGGGTCTGGGAATCAGCCCCAGCATTTT. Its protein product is CASSLGSGNQPQHF.

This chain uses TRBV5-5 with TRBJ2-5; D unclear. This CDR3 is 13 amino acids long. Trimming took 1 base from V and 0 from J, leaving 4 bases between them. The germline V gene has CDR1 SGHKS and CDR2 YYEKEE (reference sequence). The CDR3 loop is CASSLTYQETQYF. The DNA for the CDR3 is TGTGCCAGCAGCTTGACCTACCAAGAGACCCAGTACTTC.

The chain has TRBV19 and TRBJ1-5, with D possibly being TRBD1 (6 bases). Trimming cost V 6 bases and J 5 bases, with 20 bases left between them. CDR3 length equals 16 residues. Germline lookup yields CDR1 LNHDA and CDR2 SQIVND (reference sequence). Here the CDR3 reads CASSITNRQAYQPQHF. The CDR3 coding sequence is TGTGCCAGTAGCATAACCAACCGACAGGCCTATCAGCCCCAGCATTTT.

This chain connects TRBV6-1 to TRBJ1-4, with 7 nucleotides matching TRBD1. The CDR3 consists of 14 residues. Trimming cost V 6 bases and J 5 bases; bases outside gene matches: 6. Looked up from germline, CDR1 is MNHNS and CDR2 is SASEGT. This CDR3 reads CASRPATGNEKLFF. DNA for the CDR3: TGTGCCAGCAGGCCGGCGACAGGGAATGAAAAACTGTTTTTT.

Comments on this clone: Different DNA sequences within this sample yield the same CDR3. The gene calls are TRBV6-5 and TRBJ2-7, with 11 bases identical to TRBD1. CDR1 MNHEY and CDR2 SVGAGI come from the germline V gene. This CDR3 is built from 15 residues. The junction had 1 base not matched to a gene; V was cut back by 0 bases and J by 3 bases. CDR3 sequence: CASSYSGTGGYEQYF. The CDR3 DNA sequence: TGTGCCAGCAGTTACTCAGGGACAGGGGGCTACGAGCAGTACTTC.